A single sample is the source of the 5 T cell receptor beta chains below, sequenced in a study of spatial heterogeneity in lung cancer. MiXCR was run by TCRdb on the 5' RACE reads, yielding one entry per CDR3 protein. The data contain several thousand distinct CDR3 sequences, about a quarter of them seen just once; the ten biggest clones take up roughly 15%. Indicated time point: sample taken at primary tumor resection. Unsorted whole RNA of tumor, nontumor lung or frozen PBMC was sequenced. Material: PBMCs, obtained at surgery. These TCRs come from a male donor with early-stage non-small cell lung cancer.

The sample holds a few counts of this clonotype. The chain is built from TRBV24-1 and TRBJ2-4; tentatively, D is TRBD1 or TRBD2 (5 bases each). CDR1 is KGHDR and CDR2 is SFDVKD in the germline V gene. The CDR3 is made up of 15 amino acids. V was cut by 1 base and J by 5 bases, with 11 bases left in between. The chain's CDR3 is CATSDLTGPENIQYF. The CDR3 DNA follows: TGTGCCACCAGTGATTTAACGGGGCCCGAAAACATTCAGTACTTC.

The DNA for the CDR3 is TGTGCCAGTACCCGCAACCTAGGGGGGCTAGGGGTTGGAAGTGAGCAGTTCTTC. This codes for CASTRNLGGLGVGSEQFF. This chain links TRBV19 with TRBJ2-1; TRBD1 or TRBD2 may be the D gene (6 bases each). CDR3 length: 18 residues. Per the germline V gene, CDR1 is LNHDA and CDR2 is SQIVND (reference sequence). The V and J ends lost 7 bases and 9 bases respectively, with 31 bases between them.

This clonotype is medium-sized within its sample. This sequence joins TRBV11-1 and TRBJ2-5; 7 nucleotides line up with TRBD1. The germline CDR1 and CDR2 sequences are SGHAT and FQDESV (reference sequence). The CDR3 extends over 16 amino acids. The junction had 9 bases not matched to a gene; V was cut back by 5 bases and J by 0 bases. This CDR3 reads CASSLHRGDYQETQYF. In DNA, the CDR3 is TGTGCCAGCAGCCTCCACAGGGGAGACTACCAAGAGACCCAGTACTTC.

By sample fraction, this clonotype is medium-sized. This rearrangement joins TRBV7-9 to TRBJ2-7, with 14 bases that match TRBD2. The V gene's germline CDR1 is SEHNR and CDR2 FQNEAQ (reference sequence). The CDR3 is made up of 15 amino acids. V lost 5 bases and J lost 5; bases outside the gene matches: 5. CDR3 sequence (DNA): TGTGCCAGCAGCCCCGGGACTAGCGGGGGTAACGAGCAGTACTTC. Translating gives CASSPGTSGGNEQYF.

Concerning this clonotype itself: A read error may be the cause here, since a much bigger clone is one base away. The rearrangement joins TRBV6-1 to TRBJ2-4; either TRBD1 or TRBD2 may supply D (6 bases each). Germline V gene lookup returns CDR1 MNHNS and CDR2 SASEGT. The CDR3 sequence is 14 residues long. CDR3 region: CASEGGGTKIIQYF. The CDR3 bases are TGTGCCAGCGAAGGAGGGGGGACCAAAATCATTCAGTACTTC.